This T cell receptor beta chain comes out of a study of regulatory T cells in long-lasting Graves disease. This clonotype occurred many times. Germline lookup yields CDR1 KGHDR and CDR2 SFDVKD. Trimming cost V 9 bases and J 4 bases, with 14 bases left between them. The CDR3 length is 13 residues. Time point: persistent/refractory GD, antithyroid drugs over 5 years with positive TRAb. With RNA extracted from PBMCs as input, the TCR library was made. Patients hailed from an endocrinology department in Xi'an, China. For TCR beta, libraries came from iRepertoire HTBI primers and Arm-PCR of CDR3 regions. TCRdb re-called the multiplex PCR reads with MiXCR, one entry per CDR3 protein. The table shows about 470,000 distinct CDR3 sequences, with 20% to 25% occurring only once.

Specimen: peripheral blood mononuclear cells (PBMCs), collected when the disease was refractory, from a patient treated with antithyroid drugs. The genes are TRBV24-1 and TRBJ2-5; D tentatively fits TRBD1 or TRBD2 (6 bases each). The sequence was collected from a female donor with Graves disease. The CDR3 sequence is CATSRGGPETQYF. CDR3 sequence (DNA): TGTGCCACCTCCAGGGGAGGACCAGAGACCCAGTACTTC.